The clone carrying this TCR beta chain occurred once. Its antigen is unidentified. Libraries were prepared by immunoSEQ multiplex PCR; TCRdb keeps only in-frame clonotypes and omits some of them. The profile shows about 150,000 clones, roughly 84% of them singletons. These donors were members of the roughly 110-subject validation cohort, a group separate from the approximately 640-subject first cohort. Germline lookup yields CDR1 MNHEY and CDR2 SMNVEV (reference sequence). V lost 5 bases and J lost 7, with 14 bases in between. The CDR3 runs 13 residues. This entry comes from a study of cytomegalovirus exposure and HLA in healthy donors. Whole-study findings and limits: Cytomegalovirus-associated TCR beta chains were listed, numbering around 150. The tendency of first-cohort TCR clusters to co-occur in the roughly 120 validation repertoires was the finding of a later analysis.

The sequencing sample was made of PBMCs. The sequence derives from a human donor in good health. The chain uses TRBV27 and TRBJ1-1, with D tentatively TRBD1 (5 bases). For the CDR3, the DNA is TGTGCCAGCAGTGCCGCCCGGGGGGTTGAAGCTTTCTTT. It translates to CASSAARGVEAFF.